This T cell receptor (beta chain) is from a study of regulatory T cells in long-lasting Graves disease. Time point: newly diagnosed GD, antithyroid drugs for less than 3 months. RNA from PBMCs was the source of the TCR library. To make TCR beta libraries, researchers used iRepertoire HTBI primers and Arm-PCR of CDR3 regions. TCRdb redid the calling of the multiplex PCR reads with MiXCR, one entry per CDR3 protein. This sample has roughly 400,000 distinct CDR3 sequences, with about 15% found just once. The J segment lost 6 bases and the V segment lost 3 bases, leaving 5 bases of the junction unmatched. Germline V gene lookup returns CDR1 KGHSH and CDR2 LQKENI. The CDR3 extends over 14 amino acids. These data were likewise used in another study, on T cells in Graves' hyperthyroidism and ophthalmopathy. As that study records: HTBI primers drove first-round RT-PCR of the TCR CDR3. Classification by a 13 V-J model distinguished ophthalmopathy from stable hyperthyroidism.

The chain recombines TRBV18 with TRBJ2-1; TRBD2 matches 7 bases. The sequences come from peripheral blood mononuclear cells (PBMCs), collected at new diagnosis, from a patient treated with antithyroid drugs. The source of this sequence is a woman in her 40s with Graves disease. In nucleotides, the CDR3 is TGTGCCAGCTCACCTGGGCGGGAGCCCAATGAGCAGTTCTTC. Translating it yields CASSPGREPNEQFF. The full variable domain, completed using reference TRBV18 and TRBJ2-1, is NAGVMQNPRHLVRRRGQEARLRCSPMKGHSHVYWYRQLPEEGLKFMVYLQKENIIDESGMPKERFSAEFPKEGPSILRIQQVVRGDSAAYFCASSPGREPNEQFFGPGTRLTVL.